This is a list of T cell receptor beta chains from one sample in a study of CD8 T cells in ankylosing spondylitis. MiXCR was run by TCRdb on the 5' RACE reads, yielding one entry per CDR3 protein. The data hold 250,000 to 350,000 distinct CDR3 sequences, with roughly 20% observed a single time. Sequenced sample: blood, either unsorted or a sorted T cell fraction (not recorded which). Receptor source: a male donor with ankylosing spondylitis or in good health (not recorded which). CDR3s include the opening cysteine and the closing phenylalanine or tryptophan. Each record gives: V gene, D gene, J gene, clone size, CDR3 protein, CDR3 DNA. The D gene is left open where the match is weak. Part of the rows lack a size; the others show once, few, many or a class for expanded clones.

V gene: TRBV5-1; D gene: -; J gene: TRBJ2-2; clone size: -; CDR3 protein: CASSPKYGAGELFF; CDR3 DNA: TGCGCCAGCAGCCCGAAATATGGGGCCGGGGAGCTGTTTTTT
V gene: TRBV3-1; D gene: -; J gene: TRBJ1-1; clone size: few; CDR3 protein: CASSQVEGGGTEAFF; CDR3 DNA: TGTGCCAGCAGCCAAGTCGAGGGGGGCGGCACTGAAGCTTTCTTT
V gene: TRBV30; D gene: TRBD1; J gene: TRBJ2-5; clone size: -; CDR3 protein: CAWSVGQGRETQYF; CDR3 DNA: TGTGCCTGGAGTGTCGGACAGGGTAGAGAGACCCAGTACTTC
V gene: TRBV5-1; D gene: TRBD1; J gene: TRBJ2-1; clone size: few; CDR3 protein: CASTTGTGNNEQFF; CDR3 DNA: TGCGCCAGCACCACCGGGACAGGGAACAATGAGCAGTTCTTC
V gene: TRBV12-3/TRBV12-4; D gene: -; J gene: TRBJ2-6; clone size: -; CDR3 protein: CASSPRSPGPSGANVLTF; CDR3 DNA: TGTGCCAGCAGTCCCAGGTCCCCCGGTCCCTCTGGGGCCAACGTCCTGACTTTC
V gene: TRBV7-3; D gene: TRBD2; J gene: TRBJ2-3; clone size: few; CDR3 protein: CASSLTMGGSTQYF; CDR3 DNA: TGTGCCAGCAGCTTAACGATGGGGGGGAGTACGCAGTATTTT
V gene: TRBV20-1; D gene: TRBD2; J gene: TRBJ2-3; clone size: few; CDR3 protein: CSAPSGGILFTDTQYF; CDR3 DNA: TGCAGTGCGCCTAGCGGGGGAATCCTATTCACAGATACGCAGTATTTT
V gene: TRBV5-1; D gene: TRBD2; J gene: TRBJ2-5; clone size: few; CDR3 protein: CASSTGTSAETQYF; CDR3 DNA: TGCGCCAGCAGCACAGGGACTAGTGCGGAGACCCAGTACTTC
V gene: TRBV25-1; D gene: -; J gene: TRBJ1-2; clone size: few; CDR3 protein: CASSVQSNYGYTF; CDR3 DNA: TGTGCCAGCAGTGTACAGAGTAACTATGGCTACACCTTC
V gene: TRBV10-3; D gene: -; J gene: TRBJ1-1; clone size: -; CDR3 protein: CAISRGGGNTEAFF; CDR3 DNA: TGTGCCATCAGTCGAGGGGGGGGGAACACTGAAGCTTTCTTT
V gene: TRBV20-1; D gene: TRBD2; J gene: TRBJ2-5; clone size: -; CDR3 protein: CSARIASGTPQETQYF; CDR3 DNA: TGCAGTGCTAGAATCGCTAGCGGGACCCCCCAAGAGACCCAGTACTTC
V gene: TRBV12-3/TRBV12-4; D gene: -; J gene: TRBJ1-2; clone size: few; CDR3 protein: CASSFRREGGYTF; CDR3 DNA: TGTGCCAGCAGTTTCCGCAGGGAAGGTGGCTACACCTTC
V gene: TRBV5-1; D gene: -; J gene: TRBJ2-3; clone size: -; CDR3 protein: CASSLSLGKDTQYF; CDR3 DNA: TGCGCCAGCAGCTTAAGTTTAGGGAAGGATACGCAGTATTTT
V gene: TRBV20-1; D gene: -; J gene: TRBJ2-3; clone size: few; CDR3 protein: CSARDQPLEDTQYF; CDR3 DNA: TGCAGTGCTAGAGACCAACCACTAGAAGATACGCAGTATTTT
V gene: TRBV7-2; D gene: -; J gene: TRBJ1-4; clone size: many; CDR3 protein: CASSPPGRVNEKLFF; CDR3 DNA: TGTGCCAGCAGCCCCCCGGGACGGGTTAATGAAAAACTGTTTTTT
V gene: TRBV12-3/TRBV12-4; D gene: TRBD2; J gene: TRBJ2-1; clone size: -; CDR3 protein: CASSPHGGREGNNEQFF; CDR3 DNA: TGTGCCAGCAGTCCGCACGGGGGGCGGGAGGGTAACAATGAGCAGTTCTTC
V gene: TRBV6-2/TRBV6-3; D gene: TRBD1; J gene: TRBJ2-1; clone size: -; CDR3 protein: CASSFDRGYNEQFF; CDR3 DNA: TGTGCCAGCAGTTTCGACAGGGGCTACAATGAGCAGTTCTTC
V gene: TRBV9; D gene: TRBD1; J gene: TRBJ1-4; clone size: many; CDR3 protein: CASSVGTGVIYEKLFF; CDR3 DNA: TGTGCCAGCAGCGTTGGGACAGGTGTGATTTACGAAAAACTGTTTTTT
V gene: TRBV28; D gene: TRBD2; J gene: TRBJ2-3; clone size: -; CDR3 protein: CASSETGGPVLGTQYF; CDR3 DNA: TGTGCCAGCAGTGAAACGGGGGGGCCGGTTCTTGGTACGCAGTATTTT
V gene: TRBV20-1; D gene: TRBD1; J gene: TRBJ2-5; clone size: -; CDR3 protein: CSASRQGGKETQYF; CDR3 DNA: TGCAGTGCTAGCAGACAGGGGGGCAAAGAGACCCAGTACTTC
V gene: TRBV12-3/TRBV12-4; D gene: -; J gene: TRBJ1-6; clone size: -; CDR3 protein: CASSRGSVSPLHF; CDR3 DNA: TGTGCCAGCAGCAGGGGATCGGTATCACCCCTCCACTTT
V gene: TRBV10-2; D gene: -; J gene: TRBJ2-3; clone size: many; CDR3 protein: CASSEDPPVTDTQYF; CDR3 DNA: TGCGCCAGCAGTGAGGACCCCCCTGTTACAGATACGCAGTATTTT
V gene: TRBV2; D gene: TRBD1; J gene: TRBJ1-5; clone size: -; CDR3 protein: CASSDDRGRNQPQHF; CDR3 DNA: TGTGCCAGCAGTGACGACAGGGGGCGCAATCAGCCCCAGCATTTT
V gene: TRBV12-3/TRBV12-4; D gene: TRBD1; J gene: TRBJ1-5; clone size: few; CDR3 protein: CASSFRGTDSNQPQHF; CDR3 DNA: TGTGCCAGCAGTTTCCGAGGGACAGATAGCAATCAGCCCCAGCATTTT
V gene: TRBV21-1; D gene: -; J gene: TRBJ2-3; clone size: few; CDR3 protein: CASSKSTPFSLTDTQYF; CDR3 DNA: TGTGCCAGCAGCAAAAGTACCCCCTTTTCCCTCACAGATACGCAGTATTTT
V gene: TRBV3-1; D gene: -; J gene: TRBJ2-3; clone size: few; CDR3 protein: CASSHLGASTDTQYF; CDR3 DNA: TGTGCCAGCAGCCATCTGGGGGCTAGCACAGATACGCAGTATTTT
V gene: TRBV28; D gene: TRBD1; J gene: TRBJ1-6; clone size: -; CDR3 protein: CASTTGQTNSPLHF; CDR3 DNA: TGTGCCAGCACTACGGGACAGACAAATTCACCCCTCCACTTT
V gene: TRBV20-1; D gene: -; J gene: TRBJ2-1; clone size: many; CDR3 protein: CSARAVEGLDEQFF; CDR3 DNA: TGCAGTGCTAGAGCCGTCGAAGGGCTCGATGAGCAGTTCTTC
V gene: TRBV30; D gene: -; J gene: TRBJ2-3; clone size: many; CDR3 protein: CAWSPGPDTQYF; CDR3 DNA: TGTGCCTGGAGCCCCGGCCCAGATACGCAGTATTTT
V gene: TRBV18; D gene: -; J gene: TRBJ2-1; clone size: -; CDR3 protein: CASSPRNQGLTNEQFF; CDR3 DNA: TGTGCCAGCTCACCACGAAATCAGGGTTTAACGAATGAGCAGTTCTTC
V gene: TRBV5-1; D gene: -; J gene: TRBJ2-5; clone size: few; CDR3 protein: CASSLFRDTIQETQYF; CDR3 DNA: TGCGCCAGCAGCTTGTTTAGGGACACAATCCAAGAGACCCAGTACTTC
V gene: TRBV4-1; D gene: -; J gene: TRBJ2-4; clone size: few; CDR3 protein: CASSERTAVFDIQYF; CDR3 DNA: TGCGCCAGCAGCGAAAGGACAGCAGTTTTTGACATTCAGTACTTC
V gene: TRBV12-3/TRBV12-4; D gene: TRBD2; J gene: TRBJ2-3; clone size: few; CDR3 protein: CASSLTSGGYTQYF; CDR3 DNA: TGTGCCAGCAGTCTTACTAGCGGGGGATATACGCAGTATTTT
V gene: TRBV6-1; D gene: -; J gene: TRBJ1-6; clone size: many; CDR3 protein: CASRADRNNSPLHF; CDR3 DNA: TGTGCCAGCAGAGCCGACCGGAATAATTCACCCCTCCACTTT
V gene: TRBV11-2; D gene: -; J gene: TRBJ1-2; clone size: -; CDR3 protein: CASSPGGQSYGYTF; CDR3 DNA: TGTGCCAGCAGTCCCGGGGGGCAGTCCTATGGCTACACCTTC
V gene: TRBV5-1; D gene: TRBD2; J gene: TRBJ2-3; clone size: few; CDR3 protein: CASSLKASGGPGTQYF; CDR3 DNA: TGCGCCAGCAGCTTGAAAGCTAGCGGGGGCCCGGGTACGCAGTATTTT
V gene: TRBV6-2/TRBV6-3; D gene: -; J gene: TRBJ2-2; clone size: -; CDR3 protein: CASSRTGWESGELFF; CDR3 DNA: TGTGCCAGCAGCCGAACAGGATGGGAATCCGGGGAGCTGTTTTTT
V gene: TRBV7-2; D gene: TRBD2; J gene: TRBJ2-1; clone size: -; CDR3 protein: CASSQTSGPYNEQFF; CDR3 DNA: TGTGCCAGCAGCCAGACTAGCGGACCCTACAATGAGCAGTTCTTC
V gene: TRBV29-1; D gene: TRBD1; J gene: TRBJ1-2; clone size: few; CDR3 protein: CSVNLGGTGTYGYTF; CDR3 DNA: TGCAGCGTCAATCTGGGAGGGACAGGAACCTATGGCTACACCTTC
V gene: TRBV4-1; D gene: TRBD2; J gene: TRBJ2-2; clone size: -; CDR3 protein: CASSPRTSGSINGELFF; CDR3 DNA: TGCGCCAGCAGCCCCAGGACTAGCGGGAGTATCAACGGGGAGCTGTTTTTT
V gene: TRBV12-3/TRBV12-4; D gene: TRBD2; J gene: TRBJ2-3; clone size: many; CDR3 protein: CIASGITDTQYF; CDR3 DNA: TGTATAGCTAGCGGAATCACAGATACGCAGTATTTT
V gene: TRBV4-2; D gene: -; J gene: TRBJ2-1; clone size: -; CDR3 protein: CASSQGALGNEQFF; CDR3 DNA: TGTGCCAGCAGCCAAGGGGCCTTGGGCAATGAGCAGTTCTTC
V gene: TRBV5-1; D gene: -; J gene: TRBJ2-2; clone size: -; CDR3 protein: CASSLEKVESGELFF; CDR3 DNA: TGCGCCAGCAGCTTGGAGAAGGTGGAGTCCGGGGAGCTGTTTTTT
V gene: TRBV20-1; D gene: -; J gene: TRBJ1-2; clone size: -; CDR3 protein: CSARDRNRVGGYTF; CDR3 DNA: TGCAGTGCTAGAGATCGAAACAGGGTGGGTGGCTACACCTTC
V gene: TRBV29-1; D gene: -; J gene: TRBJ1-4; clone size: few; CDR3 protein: CSVRGRRSAKLFF; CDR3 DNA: TGCAGCGTACGGGGCAGGAGGTCGGCAAAACTGTTTTTT
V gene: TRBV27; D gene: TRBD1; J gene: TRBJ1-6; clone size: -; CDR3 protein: CTSSPGGYNSPLHF; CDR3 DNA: TGTACCAGCAGTCCAGGGGGCTATAATTCACCCCTCCACTTT
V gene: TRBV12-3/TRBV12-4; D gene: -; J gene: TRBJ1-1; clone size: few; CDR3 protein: CASSSSNVNTEAFF; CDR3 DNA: TGTGCCAGCAGTTCCAGTAATGTGAACACTGAAGCTTTCTTT
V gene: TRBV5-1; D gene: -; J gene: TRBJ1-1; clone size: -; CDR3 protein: CASSWQGGANTEAFF; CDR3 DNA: TGCGCCAGCAGCTGGCAAGGGGGTGCTAACACTGAAGCTTTCTTT
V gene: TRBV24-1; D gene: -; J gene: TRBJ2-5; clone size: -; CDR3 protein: CATSDSLIQETQYF; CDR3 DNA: TGTGCCACCAGTGATTCACTAATCCAAGAGACCCAGTACTTC
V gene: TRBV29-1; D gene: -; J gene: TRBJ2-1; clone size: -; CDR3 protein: CSVEDPLSYNEQFF; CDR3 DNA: TGCAGCGTCGAGGACCCGCTCTCCTACAATGAGCAGTTCTTC
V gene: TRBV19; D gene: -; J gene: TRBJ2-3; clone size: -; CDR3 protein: CASSTAPLITDTQYF; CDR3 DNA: TGTGCCAGTAGTACGGCCCCCCTTATTACAGATACGCAGTATTTT
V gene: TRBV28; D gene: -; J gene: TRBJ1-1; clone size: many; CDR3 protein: CASILARDYTEAFF; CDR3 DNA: TGTGCCAGCATTCTGGCCAGAGACTACACTGAAGCTTTCTTT
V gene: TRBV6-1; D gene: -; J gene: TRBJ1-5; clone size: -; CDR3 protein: CASSPRWGSTQPQHF; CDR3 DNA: TGTGCCAGCAGTCCCCGGTGGGGTTCCACTCAGCCCCAGCATTTT
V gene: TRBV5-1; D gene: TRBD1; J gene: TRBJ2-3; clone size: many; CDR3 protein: CASSAGQGVPTDTQYF; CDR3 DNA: TGCGCCAGCAGCGCCGGACAGGGTGTTCCCACAGATACGCAGTATTTT
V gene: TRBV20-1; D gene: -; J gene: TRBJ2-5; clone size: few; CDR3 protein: CSARGGQSQETQYF; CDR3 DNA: TGCAGTGCTAGGGGAGGACAGAGCCAAGAGACCCAGTACTTC
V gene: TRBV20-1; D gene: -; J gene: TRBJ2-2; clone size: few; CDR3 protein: CSASTVHTGELFF; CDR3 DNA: TGCAGTGCATCGACAGTTCACACCGGGGAGCTGTTTTTT
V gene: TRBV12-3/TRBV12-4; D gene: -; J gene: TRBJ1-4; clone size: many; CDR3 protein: CASSLMTGEKLFF; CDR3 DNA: TGTGCCAGCAGCCTAATGACGGGAGAAAAACTGTTTTTT
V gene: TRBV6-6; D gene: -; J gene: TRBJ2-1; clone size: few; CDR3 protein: CASNPQGSGEQFF; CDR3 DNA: TGTGCCAGCAATCCACAGGGATCGGGTGAGCAGTTCTTC
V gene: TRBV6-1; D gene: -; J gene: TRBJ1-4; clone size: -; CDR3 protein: CASKHWGADEKLFF; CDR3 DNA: TGTGCCAGCAAACACTGGGGGGCGGATGAAAAACTGTTTTTT